The clone carrying this TCR beta chain appeared many times. The source of the sample is a study of early T cells in non-severe SARS-CoV-2 infection. CDR3 size: 14 residues. Germline V gene sequence: CDR1 MNHEY, CDR2 SVGAGI. J gave up 6 bases and V 5 bases, and 6 bases lay outside the gene matches. TCRdb reprocessed the 5' RACE reads via MiXCR and lists one record per CDR3 protein. The sample has some 55,000 distinct CDR3 sequences; 10% to 15% are singletons. The source material was whole blood. This chain connects TRBV6-5 to TRBJ2-7; 11 bases match TRBD2. The TCR sequence derives from an adult who was a healthcare worker with PCR-confirmed SARS-CoV-2 infection or an uninfected control (not recorded which). This CDR3 reads CASSVAGGLFEQYF. CDR3 DNA sequence: TGTGCCAGCAGTGTAGCGGGAGGGCTTTTCGAGCAGTACTTC.